The 8 T cell receptor beta chains below come from one sample, sequenced in a study of cytomegalovirus exposure and HLA in healthy donors. Vbeta (60) and Jbeta (13) primers were used in the PCR. Method: immunoSEQ multiplex PCR; TCRdb's copy keeps in-frame clones and lacks some. The table lists approximately 210,000 clones, roughly 77% of them singletons. The sample was PBMCs. These receptor sequences come from a male donor in good health and CMV-seropositive.

The chain combines TRBV5-4 with TRBJ2-7; D is unclear. CDR3 size: 16 residues. Germline V gives CDR1 SGHNT, CDR2 YYREEE (reference sequence). V lost 1 base and J lost 2, with 16 bases in between. The CDR3 sequence: CASSLWLAETTYEQYF. CDR3 bases: TGTGCCAGCAGCTTGTGGTTGGCAGAAACAACCTACGAGCAGTACTTC.

The V gene is TRBV5-1, the J gene TRBJ2-6; 7 positions match TRBD1. Trimming cost V 4 bases and J 0 bases; bases outside gene matches: 7. Germline CDR1 is SGHRS and CDR2 is YFSETQ. This CDR3 comprises 17 residues. The CDR3 nucleotides are TGCGCCAGCAGCCTACAGGGGACCTACTCTGGGGCCAACGTCCTGACTTTC. It translates to CASSLQGTYSGANVLTF.

In its sample, this clone was seen a few times. The chain links TRBV10-3 to TRBJ1-4, with D possibly being TRBD1 (5 bases). The V end was cut by 2 bases, the J end by 8 bases, with 12 bases between. Germline lookup yields CDR1 ENHRY and CDR2 SYGVKD. The CDR3 runs 14 residues. The CDR3 is CAISEQGDGEKLFF. The CDR3 DNA reads as TGTGCCATCAGTGAGCAGGGCGACGGAGAAAAACTGTTTTTT.

V usage is TRBV28 and J usage is TRBJ2-1; D not resolved. V lost 6 bases and J 9 bases, leaving 9 bases between the germline ends. The CDR3 is 11 amino acids. CDR1 is MDHEN, CDR2 SYDVKM, per germline. CDR3 loop: CASSQAIEQFF. The CDR3 nucleotides read TGTGCCAGCAGCCAGGCCATTGAGCAGTTCTTC.

The chain joins TRBV5-1 to TRBJ1-1; TRBD1 agrees at 8 bases. Germline trimming cut 2 bases from V and 3 bases from J; bases unmatched to any gene: 3. The CDR3 has 14 residues. Germline-derived CDR1 and CDR2 are SGHRS and YFSETQ. The CDR3 nucleotides are TGCGCCAGCAGCTTCCAGACAGGGGACACTGAAGCTTTCTTT. Its protein is CASSFQTGDTEAFF.

The chain couples TRBV21-1 to TRBJ1-1; the listed D gene, TRBD1, was not tested against the DNA. TRBV21-1 is noted as a pseudogene. The CDR3 contains 17 residues. The CDR3 loop is CASSPVEWQGRNTEAFF. CDR3 bases: TGTGCCAGCAGCCCCGTCGAGTGGCAGGGCAGGAACACTGAAGCTTTCTTT.

V and J are TRBV15 and TRBJ1-6, with unresolved D. V lost 0 bases and J lost 6, with 9 bases in between. The V gene's germline CDR1 is LNHNV and CDR2 YYDKDF (reference sequence). The CDR3 is 15 amino acids. For the CDR3, the DNA is TGTGCCACCAGCAGAGATCTAGGCGGTAATTCACCCCTCCACTTT. Its protein product is CATSRDLGGNSPLHF.

V gene TRBV5-1 combines with J gene TRBJ1-2, with D perhaps matching TRBD1 (5 bases). There are 13 residues in the CDR3. V shed 4 bases and J shed 4 bases, with 11 bases lying between them. CDR1 is SGHRS, CDR2 YFSETQ, per germline. The CDR3: CASSPDSVYGYTF. The CDR3 DNA is TGCGCCAGCAGCCCAGACAGTGTCTATGGCTACACCTTC.